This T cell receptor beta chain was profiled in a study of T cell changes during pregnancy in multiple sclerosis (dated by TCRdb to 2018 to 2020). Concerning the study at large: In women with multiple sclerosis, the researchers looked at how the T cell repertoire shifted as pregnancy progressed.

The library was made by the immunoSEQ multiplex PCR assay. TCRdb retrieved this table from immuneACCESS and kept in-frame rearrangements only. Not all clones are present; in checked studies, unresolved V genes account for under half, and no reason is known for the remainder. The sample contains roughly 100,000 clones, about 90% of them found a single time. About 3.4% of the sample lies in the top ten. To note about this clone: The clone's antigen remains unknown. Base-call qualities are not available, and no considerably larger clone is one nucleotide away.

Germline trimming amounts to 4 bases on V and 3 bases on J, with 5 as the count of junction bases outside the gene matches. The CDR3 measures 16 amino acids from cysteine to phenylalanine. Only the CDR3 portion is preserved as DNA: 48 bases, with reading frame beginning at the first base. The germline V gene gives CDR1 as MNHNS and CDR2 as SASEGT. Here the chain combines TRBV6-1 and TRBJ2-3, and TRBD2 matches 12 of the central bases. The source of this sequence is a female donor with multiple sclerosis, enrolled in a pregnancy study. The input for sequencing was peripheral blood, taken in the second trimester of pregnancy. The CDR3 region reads CASSGRTSGITDTQYF. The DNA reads TGTGCCAGCAGTGGACGGACTAGCGGGATAACAGATACGCAGTATTTT.